Here is one T cell receptor beta chain with its context. Measured with immunoSEQ multiplex PCR; TCRdb has only the in-frame clones, and not every one. The profile shows roughly 250,000 clones, about 80% of them singletons. This record belongs to a study of blood T cell repertoires in COVID-19. Study summary: From the United States, Italy and Spain came samples of acute and convalescent COVID-19.

Trimming pared 6 bases from V and 2 bases from J, leaving 10 bases between. The germline V gene has CDR1 ENHRY and CDR2 SYGVKD. The CDR3 consists of 13 residues. The source is a human donor in a cohort sampled during active COVID-19. The sample comprised peripheral blood. This chain uses TRBV10-3 with TRBJ1-1; D is undetermined. Here the CDR3 DNA reads TGTGCCATCAGCGCTTACACCAACACTGAAGCTTTCTTT. Its translation is CAISAYTNTEAFF.